A single sample gave rise to the 21 T cell receptor beta chains below, sequenced in a study of cytomegalovirus exposure and HLA in healthy donors. 13 Jbeta primers and 60 Vbeta primers were used for the PCR. The protocol was immunoSEQ multiplex PCR, while the TCRdb copy is restricted to in-frame clones and leaves out a portion. The table lists around 200,000 clones, 75% to 90% of them singletons. Sequenced input: PBMCs. These receptors all stem from a woman aged 18-29 years in good health and CMV-seronegative.

The J gene is TRBJ2-3, the V gene TRBV18; 9 bases fit TRBD2. J gave up 2 bases and V 0 bases, and 6 bases lay outside the gene matches. Looked up from germline, CDR1 is KGHSH and CDR2 is LQKENI. CDR3 length equals 17 residues. The CDR3 DNA follows: TGTGCCAGCTCACCACCTCTAGCGGGGAAAGACACAGATACGCAGTATTTT. Translation: CASSPPLAGKDTDTQYF.

This chain connects TRBV4-1 to TRBJ2-7; 9 nucleotides agree with TRBD2. The germline V gene has CDR1 MGHRA and CDR2 YSYEKL. J was trimmed by 4 bases and V by 6 bases; bases with no gene match: 16. The CDR3 runs to 17 residues. In nucleotides, the CDR3 is TGCGCCAGCAGTTATCAATCAGGCGGGGGGGGGATGTACGAGCAGTACTTC. It codes for CASSYQSGGGGMYEQYF.

This rearrangement joins TRBV29-1 to TRBJ1-4; TRBD1 is a possible D gene (6 bases). Trimming pared 6 bases from V and 5 bases from J, leaving 13 bases between. CDR3 length equals 13 residues. Germline CDR1 reads SQVTM; CDR2 reads ANQGSEA. The CDR3 coding sequence is TGCAGCGTGAACAGGGTACCAAATGAAAAACTGTTTTTT. Translating gives CSVNRVPNEKLFF.

This chain uses TRBV4-1 with TRBJ2-5; D is possibly TRBD1 (5 bases). Trimming took off 8 bases at V and 5 bases at J, with 12 bases between the two ends. Germline V CDR1 and CDR2: MGHRA, YSYEKL. This CDR3 contains 12 residues. CDR3 DNA: TGCGCCAGCGCAGGGATCCGGGAGACCCAGTACTTC. Translation gives CASAGIRETQYF.

This clone was observed once. This chain uses TRBV12-5 with TRBJ2-5, with TRBD1 matching 8 bases. Germline assignment: CDR1 LGHNT and CDR2 FRNRAP. The trim removed 3 bases at V and 3 bases at J, leaving 9 bases unmatched. The CDR3 is made up of 16 amino acids. CDR3 loop: CASGLGAGGVEETQYF. The CDR3 DNA follows: TGTGCTAGTGGTTTAGGGGCAGGGGGCGTTGAAGAGACCCAGTACTTC.

V and J are TRBV30 and TRBJ2-3, with TRBD2 matching over 9 bases. From germline, CDR1 is GTSNPN and CDR2 SVGIG (reference sequence). After removal of 1 base from V and 5 bases from J, the junction contained 10 bases not matched to a gene. CDR3 length equals 16 residues. CDR3 amino acids: CAWSALSGSSGDTQYF. The CDR3 DNA is TGTGCCTGGAGTGCCCTTAGCGGGAGTAGTGGAGATACGCAGTATTTT.

J is TRBJ2-7 and V is TRBV10-1; 9 bases agree with TRBD1. V dropped 3 bases and J dropped 2; count of bases not matched to a gene: 5. The CDR3 is made up of 15 amino acids. Per germline, CDR1 WNHNN and CDR2 SYGVQD (reference sequence). Here the CDR3 reads CASSEVGQGTYEQYF. The CDR3 nucleotides are TGCGCCAGCAGTGAAGTCGGACAGGGGACCTACGAGCAGTACTTC.

The chain carries TRBV6-1 and TRBJ1-2; no definite D call. V lost 1 base, J lost 5 bases, and 14 bases lay in between. The CDR3 extends over 15 amino acids. CDR1 is MNHNS, CDR2 SASEGT, per germline. Here the CDR3 DNA reads TGTGCCAGCAGTGAAGACAGCTCCCTTCTTTATGGCTACACCTTC. Its translation is CASSEDSSLLYGYTF.

J is TRBJ2-1 and V is TRBV5-1; TRBD2 matches 9 bases. The CDR3 length is 17 residues. The ends lost 1 base at V and 0 bases at J; junction bases unmatched: 5. CDR1 and CDR2 from the germline V gene are SGHRS and YFSETQ. In nucleotides, the CDR3 is TGCGCCAGCAGCTTGCTGGGTAGCGGGGGCTCCTACAATGAGCAGTTCTTC. This translates into CASSLLGSGGSYNEQFF.

The V and J genes are TRBV5-1 and TRBJ2-3; the match to TRBD2 covers 10 bases. V gave up 0 bases and J gave up 1 base; unmatched junction bases: 5. CDR1 is SGHRS and CDR2 is YFSETQ in the germline V gene. The CDR3 is made up of 17 amino acids. CDR3 residues: CASSLARAGGRTDTQYF. The DNA of the CDR3 is TGCGCCAGCAGCTTGGCTCGAGCGGGGGGGCGCACAGATACGCAGTATTTT.

A note on this clone: Compared with germline, one end of the junction differs, possibly owing to a read error. The chain has TRBV5-1 and TRBJ1-3, with unresolved D. CDR1 is SGHRS, CDR2 YFSETQ, per germline. There are 15 residues in the CDR3. CDR3 loop: CASSLVGGHGNTIYF. In nucleotides, the CDR3 is TGCGCCAGCAGTTTGGTGGGAGGGCACGGAAACACCATATATTTT.

The rearrangement joins TRBV11-3 to TRBJ2-1, with a possible D match to TRBD1 (6 bases). Trimming stripped 3 bases from V and 5 bases from J, with 14 bases between. Germline-derived CDR1 and CDR2 are SGHNT and YENEEA. The CDR3 totals 15 residues. CDR3 sequence reads: CASSFPRDKHNEQFF. The DNA for the CDR3 is TGTGCCAGCAGCTTTCCCCGGGACAAGCACAATGAGCAGTTCTTC.

The rearrangement uses TRBV29-1 and TRBJ2-3; tentatively, D is TRBD2 (6 bases). Per germline, CDR1 SQVTM and CDR2 ANQGSEA. The V end was cut by 0 bases, the J end by 0 bases, with 19 bases between. This CDR3 is built from 18 residues. The CDR3, as DNA: TGCAGCGTTGAAGACCCCCTTTCTGGGAGGCATAGCACAGATACGCAGTATTTT. It is translated as CSVEDPLSGRHSTDTQYF.

The gene calls are TRBV2 and TRBJ2-5; D uncertain. The J call could be wrong; TRBJ2-7 is a better fit for the DNA end. The CDR3 runs 11 residues. Germline values: CDR1 SNHLY, CDR2 FYNNEI. CDR3: CASRNLYEQYF. The CDR3 region has the DNA TGTGCCAGCCGTAACCTCTACGAGCAGTACTTC.

DNA for the CDR3: TGTGCCAGCCAGCAGGGACTAGCGGACTCCTACAATGAGCAGTTCTTC. It specifies CASQQGLADSYNEQFF. The V gene is TRBV2, the J gene TRBJ2-1, with TRBD2 identical over 11 bases. Trimming removed 8 bases from V and 0 bases from J; junction bases left unmatched: 6. The CDR3 totals 16 residues. The V gene's germline CDR1 is SNHLY and CDR2 FYNNEI.

Regarding this clone: Other DNA variants within this sample encode the same CDR3. The V gene is TRBV7-9, the J gene TRBJ2-7; D possibly corresponds to TRBD1 (5 bases). Germline V CDR1 and CDR2: SEHNR, FQNEAQ (reference sequence). The CDR3 runs 12 residues. The V end lost 4 bases, the J end lost 3 bases, and 7 bases lay between the germline ends. The CDR3 region is CASSSQGYEQYF. DNA for the CDR3: TGTGCCAGCAGCTCCCAGGGCTACGAGCAGTACTTC.

The gene calls are TRBV19 and TRBJ1-2, with TRBD1 as a possible D gene (6 bases). Germline lookup yields CDR1 LNHDA and CDR2 SQIVND (reference sequence). CDR3 size: 13 residues. V shed 4 bases and J shed 4 bases, with 10 bases lying between them. The CDR3, as DNA: TGTGCCAGTAGTACCCGGACAGTCTATGGCTACACCTTC. Its translation is CASSTRTVYGYTF.

The chain recombines TRBV4-2 with TRBJ2-3, with D maybe TRBD1 (6 bases). The CDR3 is made up of 16 amino acids. Trimming removed 2 bases at V and 1 base at J, with 13 bases between. Looked up from germline, CDR1 is LGHNA and CDR2 is YNFKEQ. CDR3 DNA: TGTGCCAGCAGCCAACGGACAGCCCTCGGCACAGATACGCAGTATTTT. This gives the protein CASSQRTALGTDTQYF.

The chain carries TRBV5-1 and TRBJ1-4; D gene ambiguous. Germline V lookup: CDR1 SGHRS, CDR2 YFSETQ. The CDR3 loop spans 13 amino acids. V lost 7 bases, J lost 7 bases, and 14 bases lay in between. CDR3 in DNA: TGCGCCAGCGGCCGGGGAGGGAGTGAAAAACTGTTTTTT. Translating it yields CASGRGGSEKLFF.

The chain combines TRBV6-5 with TRBJ2-3, with D possibly being TRBD2 (6 bases). V gave up 3 bases and J gave up 8 bases, with 15 bases separating them. This CDR3 is 14 amino acids long. The germline gives CDR1 MNHEY, CDR2 SVGAGI. The CDR3 sequence is CASSYGGTLRTQYF. CDR3 in DNA: TGTGCCAGCAGTTATGGCGGGACTCTTCGTACGCAGTATTTT.

The V and J genes are TRBV7-9 and TRBJ1-2, with unresolved D. Trimming stripped 5 bases from V and 5 bases from J, with 9 bases between. The V gene's germline CDR1 is SEHNR and CDR2 FQNEAQ (reference sequence). The CDR3 has 12 residues. The CDR3 reads CASSGGVYGYTF. CDR3 nucleotides: TGTGCCAGCAGCGGCGGAGTTTATGGCTACACCTTC. The full variable domain, its missing parts supplied by reference TRBV7-9 and TRBJ1-2, is DTGVSQNPRHKITKRGQNVTFRCDPISEHNRLYWYRQTLGQGPEFLTYFQNEAQLEKSRLLSDRFSAERPKGSFSTLEIQRTEQGDSAMYLCASSGGVYGYTFGSGTRLTVV.